This TCR beta chain derives from a study of T cell responses to AZD1222 COVID-19 vaccine. Concerning this clone: Its antigen remains unidentified.

Trimming took off 0 bases at V and 6 bases at J, with 12 bases between the two ends. The CDR3 consists of 15 residues. Looked up from germline, CDR1 is SGHNT and CDR2 is YYREEE (reference sequence). Study results and limitations: Most donors were white British, females outnumbered males, and clonal diversity was possibly underestimated. At baseline, just five to seven AZD1222 recipients tested seropositive. Nearly half of spike-specific TCRs reportedly go after variant regions that carry no mutations. Spike-spanning, vaccine-associated CD4 TCRs were dominant at 160-218 and 743-854.

Profiling relied on immunoSEQ multiplex PCR, and the TCRdb table lists in-frame clones only, not all of them. Here the sample spans 140,000 to 150,000 clones, around 83% being singletons. The sample consisted of peripheral blood, taken on day 0 of MenACWY control vaccination. V usage is TRBV5-4 and J usage is TRBJ1-4; D perhaps matches TRBD1 (6 bases). The receptor was derived from an adult in good health. The CDR3 is CASSLDQGRDEKLFF. CDR3 nucleotide sequence: TGTGCCAGCAGCTTGGACCAGGGGAGAGATGAAAAACTGTTTTTT.